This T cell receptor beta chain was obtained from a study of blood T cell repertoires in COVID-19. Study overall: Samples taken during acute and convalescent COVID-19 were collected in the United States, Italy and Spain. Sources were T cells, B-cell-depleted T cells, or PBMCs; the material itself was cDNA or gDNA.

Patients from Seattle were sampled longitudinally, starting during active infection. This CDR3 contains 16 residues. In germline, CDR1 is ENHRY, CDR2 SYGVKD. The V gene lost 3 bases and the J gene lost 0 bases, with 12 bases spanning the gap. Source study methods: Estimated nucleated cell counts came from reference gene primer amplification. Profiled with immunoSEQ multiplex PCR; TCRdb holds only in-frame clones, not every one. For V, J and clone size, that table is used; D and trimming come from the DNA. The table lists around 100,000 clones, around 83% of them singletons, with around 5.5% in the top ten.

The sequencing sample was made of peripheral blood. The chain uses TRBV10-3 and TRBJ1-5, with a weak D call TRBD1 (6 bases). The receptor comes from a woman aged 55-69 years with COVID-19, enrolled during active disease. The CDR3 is CAISDGTPYSNQPQHF. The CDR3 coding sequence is TGTGCCATCAGTGACGGGACACCTTATAGCAATCAGCCCCAGCATTTT.